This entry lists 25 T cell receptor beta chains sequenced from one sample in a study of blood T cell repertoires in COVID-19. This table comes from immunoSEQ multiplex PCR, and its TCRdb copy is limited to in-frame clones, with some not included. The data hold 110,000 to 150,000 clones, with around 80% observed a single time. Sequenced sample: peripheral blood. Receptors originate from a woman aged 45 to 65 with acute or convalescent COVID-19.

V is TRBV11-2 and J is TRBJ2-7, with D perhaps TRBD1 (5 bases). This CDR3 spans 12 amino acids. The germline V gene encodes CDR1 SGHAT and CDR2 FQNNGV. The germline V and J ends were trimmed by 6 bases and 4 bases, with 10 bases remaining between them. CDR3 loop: CASSQAGYEQYF. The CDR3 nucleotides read TGTGCCAGCAGTCAGGCAGGGTACGAGCAGTACTTC.

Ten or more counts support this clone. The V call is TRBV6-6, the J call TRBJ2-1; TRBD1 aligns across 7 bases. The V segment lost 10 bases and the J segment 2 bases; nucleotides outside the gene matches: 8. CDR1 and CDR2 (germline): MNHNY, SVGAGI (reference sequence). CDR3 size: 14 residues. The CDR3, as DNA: TGTGCCACCAACTCACAGGGGACCTACAATGAGCAGTTCTTC. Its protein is CATNSQGTYNEQFF.

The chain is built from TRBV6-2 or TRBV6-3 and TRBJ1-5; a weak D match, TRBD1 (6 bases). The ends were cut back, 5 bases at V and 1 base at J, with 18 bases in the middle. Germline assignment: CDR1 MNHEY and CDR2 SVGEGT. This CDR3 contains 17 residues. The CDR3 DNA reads TGTGCCAGCAGTAAACAGGGAAACCCCGGCAGCAATCAGCCCCAGCATTTT. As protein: CASSKQGNPGSNQPQHF.

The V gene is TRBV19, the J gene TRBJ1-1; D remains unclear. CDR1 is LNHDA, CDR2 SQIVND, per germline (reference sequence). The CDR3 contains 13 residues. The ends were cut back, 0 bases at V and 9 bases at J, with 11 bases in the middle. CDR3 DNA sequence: TGTGCCAGTAGTATAGATCGATCGCTACAAGCTTTCTTT. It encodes CASSIDRSLQAFF.

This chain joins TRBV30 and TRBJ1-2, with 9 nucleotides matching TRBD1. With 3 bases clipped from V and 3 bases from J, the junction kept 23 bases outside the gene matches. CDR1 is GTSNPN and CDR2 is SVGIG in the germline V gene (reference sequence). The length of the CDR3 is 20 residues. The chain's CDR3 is CAWRPGYSNNGQGIYYGYTF. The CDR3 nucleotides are TGTGCCTGGAGGCCCGGATACAGCAACAACGGACAGGGGATTTACTATGGCTACACCTTC.

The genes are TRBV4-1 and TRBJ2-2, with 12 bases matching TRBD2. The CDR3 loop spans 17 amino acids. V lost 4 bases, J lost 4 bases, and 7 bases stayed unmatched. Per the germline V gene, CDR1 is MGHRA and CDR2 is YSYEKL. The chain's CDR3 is CASSPELAGGPTGELFF. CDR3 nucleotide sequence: TGCGCCAGCAGCCCGGAACTAGCGGGGGGACCCACCGGGGAGCTGTTTTTT.

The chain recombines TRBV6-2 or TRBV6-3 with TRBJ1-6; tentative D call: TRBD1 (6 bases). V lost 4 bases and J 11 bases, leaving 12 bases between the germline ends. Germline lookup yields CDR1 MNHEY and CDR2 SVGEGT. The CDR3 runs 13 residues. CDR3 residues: CASSLDRPTPLHF. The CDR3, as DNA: TGTGCCAGCAGTTTGGACAGACCTACACCCCTCCACTTT.

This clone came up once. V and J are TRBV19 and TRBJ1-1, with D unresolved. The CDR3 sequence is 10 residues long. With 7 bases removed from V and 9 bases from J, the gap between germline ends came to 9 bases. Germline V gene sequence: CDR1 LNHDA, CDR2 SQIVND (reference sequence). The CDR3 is CASMAVKAFF. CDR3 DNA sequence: TGTGCCAGTATGGCAGTCAAAGCTTTCTTT.

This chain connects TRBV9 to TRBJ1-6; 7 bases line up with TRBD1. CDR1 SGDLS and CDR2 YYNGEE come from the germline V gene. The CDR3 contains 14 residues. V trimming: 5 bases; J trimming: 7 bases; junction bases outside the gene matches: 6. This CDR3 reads CASRGAGGNSPLHF. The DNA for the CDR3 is TGTGCCAGCAGGGGGGCAGGGGGAAATTCACCCCTCCACTTT.

CDR3 loop: CASSPGGSWETQYF. For the CDR3, the DNA is TGTGCCAGCAGCCCGGGGGGCAGTTGGGAGACCCAGTACTTC. V and J are TRBV9 and TRBJ2-5; D may be TRBD2 (7 bases). This CDR3 is built from 14 residues. Germline assignment: CDR1 SGDLS and CDR2 YYNGEE. The V end was cut by 4 bases, the J end by 5 bases, with 15 bases between.

This chain's CDR3 is CASSQDPLTSGGMSTDTQYF. The DNA for the CDR3 is TGTGCCAGCAGCCAAGATCCTCTGACTAGCGGGGGGATGAGCACAGATACGCAGTATTTT. The chain has TRBV4-2 and TRBJ2-3; 13 nucleotides align to TRBD2. The germline V gene encodes CDR1 LGHNA and CDR2 YNFKEQ. The CDR3 contains 20 residues. The V and J ends lost 0 bases and 0 bases, in that order; junction bases with no gene match: 9.

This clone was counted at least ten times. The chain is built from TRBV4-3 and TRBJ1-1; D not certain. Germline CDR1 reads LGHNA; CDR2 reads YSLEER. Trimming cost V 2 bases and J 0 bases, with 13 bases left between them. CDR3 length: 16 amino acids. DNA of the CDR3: TGCGCCAGCAGCCAACACCTGAGCAGGTTGAACACTGAAGCTTTCTTT. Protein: CASSQHLSRLNTEAFF.

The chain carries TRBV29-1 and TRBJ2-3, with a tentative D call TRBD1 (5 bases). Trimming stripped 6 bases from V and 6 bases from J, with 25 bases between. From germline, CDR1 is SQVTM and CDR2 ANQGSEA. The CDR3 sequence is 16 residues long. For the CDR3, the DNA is TGCAGCGTCACTTGGTACTCTGAAGGGGTCTGGGATACGCAGTATTTT. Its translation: CSVTWYSEGVWDTQYF.

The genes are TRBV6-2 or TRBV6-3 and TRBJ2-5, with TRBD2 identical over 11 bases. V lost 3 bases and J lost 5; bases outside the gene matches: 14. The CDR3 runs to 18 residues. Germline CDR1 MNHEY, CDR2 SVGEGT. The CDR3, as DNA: TGTGCCAGCAGTTATTTTTATTCTAGCGGGGGGCCGCAGGAGACCCAGTACTTC. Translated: CASSYFYSSGGPQETQYF.

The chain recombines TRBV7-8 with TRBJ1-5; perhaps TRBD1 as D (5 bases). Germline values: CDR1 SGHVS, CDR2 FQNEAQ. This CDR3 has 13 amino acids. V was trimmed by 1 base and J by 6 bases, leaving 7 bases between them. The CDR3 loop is CASSLDGGQPQHF. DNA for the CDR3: TGTGCCAGCAGCTTAGACGGGGGTCAGCCCCAGCATTTT. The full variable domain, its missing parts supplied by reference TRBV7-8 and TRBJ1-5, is GAGVSQSPRYKVAKRGQDVALRCDPISGHVSLFWYQQALGQGPEFLTYFQNEAQLDKSGLPSDRFFAERPEGSVSTLKIQRTQQEDSAVYLCASSLDGGQPQHFGDGTRLSIL.

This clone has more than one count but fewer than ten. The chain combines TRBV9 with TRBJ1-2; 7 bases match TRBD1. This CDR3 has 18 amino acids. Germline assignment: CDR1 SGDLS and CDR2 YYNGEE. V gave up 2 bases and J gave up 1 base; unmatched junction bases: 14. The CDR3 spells CASSVLDGTAGINYGYTF. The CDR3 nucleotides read TGTGCCAGCAGCGTTTTAGACGGGACAGCTGGGATTAACTATGGCTACACCTTC.

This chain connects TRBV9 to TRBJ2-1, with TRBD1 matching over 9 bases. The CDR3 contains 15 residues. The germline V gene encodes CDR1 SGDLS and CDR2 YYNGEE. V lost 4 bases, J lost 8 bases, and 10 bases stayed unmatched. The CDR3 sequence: CASSPRGQGNDEQFF. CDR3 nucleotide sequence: TGTGCCAGCAGCCCCCGGGGACAGGGAAACGATGAGCAGTTCTTC.

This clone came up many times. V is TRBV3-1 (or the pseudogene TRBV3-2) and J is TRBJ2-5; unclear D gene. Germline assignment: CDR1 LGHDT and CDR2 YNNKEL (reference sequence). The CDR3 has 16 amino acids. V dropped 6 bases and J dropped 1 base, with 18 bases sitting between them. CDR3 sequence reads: CASRTPGSSAQETQYF. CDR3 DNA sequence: TGTGCCAGCAGAACCCCCGGGTCATCCGCCCAAGAGACCCAGTACTTC.

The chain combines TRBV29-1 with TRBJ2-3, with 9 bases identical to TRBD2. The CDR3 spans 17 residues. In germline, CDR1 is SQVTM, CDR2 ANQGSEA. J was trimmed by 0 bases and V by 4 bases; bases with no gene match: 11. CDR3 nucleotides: TGCAGCGTTGGTAGGCTAGCGGGGCCCCCTAGCACAGATACGCAGTATTTT. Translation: CSVGRLAGPPSTDTQYF.

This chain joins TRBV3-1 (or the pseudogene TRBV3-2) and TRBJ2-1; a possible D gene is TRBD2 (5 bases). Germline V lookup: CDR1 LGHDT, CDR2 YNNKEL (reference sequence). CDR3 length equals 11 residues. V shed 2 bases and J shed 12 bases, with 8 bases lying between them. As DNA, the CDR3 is TGTGCCAGCAGCCAAAATCGGGGGCAGTTCTTC. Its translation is CASSQNRGQFF.

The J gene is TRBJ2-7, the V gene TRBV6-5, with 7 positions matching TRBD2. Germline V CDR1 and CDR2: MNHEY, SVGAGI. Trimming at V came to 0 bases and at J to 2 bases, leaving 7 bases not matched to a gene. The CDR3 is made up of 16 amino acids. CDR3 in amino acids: CASSYSPGGSTYEQYF. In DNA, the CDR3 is TGTGCCAGCAGTTACTCCCCCGGGGGGTCAACCTACGAGCAGTACTTC.

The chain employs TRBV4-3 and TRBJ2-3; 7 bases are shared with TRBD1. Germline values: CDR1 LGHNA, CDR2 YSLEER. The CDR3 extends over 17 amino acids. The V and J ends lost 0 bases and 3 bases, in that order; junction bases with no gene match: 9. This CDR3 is CASSQDFRQGVTDTQYF. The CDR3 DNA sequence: TGCGCCAGCAGCCAAGATTTTCGACAGGGAGTGACAGATACGCAGTATTTT.

CDR3 protein: CASSLRTSGGISTDTQYF. DNA of the CDR3: TGTGCCAGCAGCTTACGGACTAGCGGGGGGATTAGCACAGATACGCAGTATTTT. The chain employs TRBV11-2 and TRBJ2-3; TRBD2 matches 14 bases. With V trimmed by 2 bases and J by 0 bases, 4 bases remained unmatched. CDR1 and CDR2 from the germline V gene are SGHAT and FQNNGV. This CDR3 is built from 18 residues.

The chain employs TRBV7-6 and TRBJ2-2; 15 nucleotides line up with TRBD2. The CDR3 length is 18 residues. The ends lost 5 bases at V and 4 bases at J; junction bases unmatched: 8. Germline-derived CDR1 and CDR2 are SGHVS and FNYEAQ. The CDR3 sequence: CASSPGTSGGPGTGELFF. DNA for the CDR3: TGTGCCAGCAGCCCCGGGACTAGCGGGGGGCCCGGCACCGGGGAGCTGTTTTTT.

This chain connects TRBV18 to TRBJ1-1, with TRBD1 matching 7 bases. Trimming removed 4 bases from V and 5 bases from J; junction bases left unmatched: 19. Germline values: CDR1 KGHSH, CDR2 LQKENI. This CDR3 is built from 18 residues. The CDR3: CASSLVESSAGGYTEAFF. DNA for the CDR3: TGTGCCAGCTCACTGGTTGAAAGTTCGGCAGGGGGATATACTGAAGCTTTCTTT.